This T cell receptor (beta chain) was sequenced for a study of T cells after yellow fever vaccination. About the study: It was SMART-Seq v4 Ultra Low Input that prepared the fractions with low cell numbers. The study's findings and limits: Shared CD4/CD8 clonotypes were a small share, likely from convergent recombination. Post-booster repertoires contained most primary-vaccination clones again (roughly 96% CD4, roughly 91% CD8).

Production of TCR cDNA was by 5'RACE template switching, which also added a universal primer site and UMIs. In TCRdb, the 5' RACE reads were re-called with MiXCR into one record per CDR3 protein. In the table there are 510,000 or so distinct CDR3 sequences, 15% to 20% of which are singletons. This clonotype has more than one count but fewer than ten. Antigen: not known. The receptor was isolated from a young man who received the YFV17D yellow fever vaccine. Sample: PBMCs, taken 15 days after the yellow fever booster vaccination.

The CDR3 reads CASRMGTSGTQETQYF. CDR3 in DNA: TGTGCCAGCCGCATGGGGACTAGCGGGACCCAAGAGACCCAGTACTTC. The chain uses TRBV7-8 and TRBJ2-5, with TRBD2 matching over 13 bases. CDR1 is SGHVS and CDR2 is FQNEAQ in the germline V gene. CDR3 size: 16 residues. Germline trimming cut 8 bases from V and 1 base from J; bases unmatched to any gene: 7.